The 4 T cell receptor beta chains presented below share a single source sample, sequenced in a study of blood T cell repertoires in COVID-19. Profiled with immunoSEQ multiplex PCR; TCRdb holds only in-frame clones, not every one. The sample has roughly 190,000 clones, nearly 90% seen once. The specimen was peripheral blood. Receptors originate from a woman aged 40 to 50 who had recovered from COVID-19.

The V and J genes are TRBV19 and TRBJ2-7; tentatively, D is TRBD2 (5 bases). Germline lookup yields CDR1 LNHDA and CDR2 SQIVND (reference sequence). The CDR3 covers 14 residues. Trimming pared 5 bases from V and 3 bases from J, leaving 14 bases between. The CDR3 region is CASSGPGLGYEQYF. The CDR3 nucleotides are TGTGCCAGTAGTGGCCCCGGACTGGGCTACGAGCAGTACTTC.

The count of this clone is one. This chain uses TRBV5-1 with TRBJ2-1; TRBD2 aligns across 8 bases. Germline CDR1 and CDR2: SGHRS and YFSETQ. V shed 2 bases, J shed 4 bases, and the junction held 8 bases outside the gene matches. This CDR3 is 16 amino acids long. CDR3 in DNA: TGCGCCAGCAGCTTACTAGCGGAAACGCTATACAATGAGCAGTTCTTC. Translating gives CASSLLAETLYNEQFF.

The chain joins TRBV10-3 to TRBJ1-1; possible D gene TRBD1, 5 bases. The germline V and J ends were trimmed by 2 bases and 1 base, with 8 bases remaining between them. The CDR3 has 14 residues. The germline gives CDR1 ENHRY, CDR2 SYGVKD. This chain's CDR3 is CAISEKGRNTEAFF. CDR3 in DNA: TGTGCCATCAGTGAGAAGGGGCGGAACACTGAAGCTTTCTTT.

V and J are TRBV4-2 and TRBJ2-6; D unclear. The germline CDR1 and CDR2 sequences are LGHNA and YNFKEQ. CDR3 length: 17 residues. The ends were cut back, 1 base at V and 0 bases at J, with 10 bases in the middle. CDR3 in amino acids: CASSQASTVSGANVLTF. Here the CDR3 DNA reads TGTGCCAGCAGCCAAGCTTCTACCGTCTCTGGGGCCAACGTCCTGACTTTC.